The rows below give T cell receptor beta chains drawn from one sample of a study of control samples from healthy donors and cancer patients. Sequencing was performed with immunoSEQ multiplex PCR; in TCRdb, only in-frame clones are kept and a portion is missing. The repertoire consists of about 120,000 clones, with about 90% occurring once and the leading ten covering around 2%. The sample consisted of blood. Every receptor here comes from a man between 18 and 35 years old in good health. CDR3s include the opening cysteine and the closing phenylalanine or tryptophan. Each record gives: CDR3 DNA, CDR3 protein, clone size, J gene, CDR3 length, V gene, D gene. The D gene is left open where the match is weak. Size is stated for part of the rows, as once, few or many counts, or as a class when the clone is expanded.

CDR3nt: TGCAGCGTTGAAAAAGGAGGCGGATACGAGCAGTACTTC
CDR3aa: CSVEKGGGYEQYF
abundance: -
j_gene: TRBJ2-7
len: 13
v_gene: TRBV29-1
d_gene: -

CDR3nt: TGTGCCTGGAGCTCCAGGAGGGACACTGAAGCTTTCTTT
CDR3aa: CAWSSRRDTEAFF
abundance: -
j_gene: TRBJ1-1
len: 13
v_gene: TRBV30
d_gene: -

CDR3nt: TGCGCCAGCAGCCAAGATGTGAGAAGTAAAGGCTACAATGAGCAGTTCTTC
CDR3aa: CASSQDVRSKGYNEQFF
abundance: -
j_gene: TRBJ2-1
len: 17
v_gene: TRBV4-3
d_gene: -

CDR3nt: TGCGCCAGCAGCCAAGGACAGGGGACGGTTGTCACCGGGGAGCTGTTTTTT
CDR3aa: CASSQGQGTVVTGELFF
abundance: -
j_gene: TRBJ2-2
len: 17
v_gene: TRBV4-3
d_gene: TRBD1

CDR3nt: TGTGCCAGTAGAAGACAGGGGGCTCAAGAGACCCAGTACTTC
CDR3aa: CASRRQGAQETQYF
abundance: -
j_gene: TRBJ2-5
len: 14
v_gene: TRBV19
d_gene: TRBD1

CDR3nt: TGTGCCACCCAGGATTCGACAGGGAGAAATTCACCCCTCCACTTT
CDR3aa: CATQDSTGRNSPLHF
abundance: -
j_gene: TRBJ1-6
len: 15
v_gene: TRBV10-3
d_gene: TRBD1

CDR3nt: TGCAGTGTCACACCCGAAGCTTTCTTT
CDR3aa: CSVTPEAFF
abundance: -
j_gene: TRBJ1-1
len: 9
v_gene: TRBV20-1
d_gene: -

CDR3nt: TGTGCCAGCAGTGTTAACGACAGGAGCCACCCAATTAACTATGGCTACACCTTC
CDR3aa: CASSVNDRSHPINYGYTF
abundance: -
j_gene: TRBJ1-2
len: 18
v_gene: TRBV6-1
d_gene: -

CDR3nt: TGTGCCAGCAGATTTTGGAGCAATCAGCCCCAGCATTTT
CDR3aa: CASRFWSNQPQHF
abundance: -
j_gene: TRBJ1-5
len: 13
v_gene: TRBV2
d_gene: -

CDR3nt: TGTGCCAGCAGTGAAAGGTGGAACACTGAAGCTTTCTTT
CDR3aa: CASSERWNTEAFF
abundance: -
j_gene: TRBJ1-1
len: 13
v_gene: TRBV6-1
d_gene: -

CDR3nt: TGTGCCAGCAGCTCACAACCAAATTCACCCCTCCACTTT
CDR3aa: CASSSQPNSPLHF
abundance: -
j_gene: TRBJ1-6
len: 13
v_gene: TRBV11-3
d_gene: -

CDR3nt: TGTGCCAGCAGCTTAGACAGGGGGCTCAATCAGCCCCAGCATTTT
CDR3aa: CASSLDRGLNQPQHF
abundance: -
j_gene: TRBJ1-5
len: 15
v_gene: TRBV28
d_gene: TRBD1

CDR3nt: TGTGCCACCAGTGAGAGACAGGGGAGCTCCTACAATGAGCAGTTCTTC
CDR3aa: CATSERQGSSYNEQFF
abundance: -
j_gene: TRBJ2-1
len: 16
v_gene: TRBV24-1
d_gene: TRBD1

CDR3nt: TGTGCCAGCAGCCCGAGGACAAACTCCTACAATGAGCAGTTCTTC
CDR3aa: CASSPRTNSYNEQFF
abundance: -
j_gene: TRBJ2-1
len: 15
v_gene: TRBV9
d_gene: -

CDR3nt: TGTGCCAGCAGTTTTAGGCGGGGGGCGAGCTCCTACGAGCAGTACTTC
CDR3aa: CASSFRRGASSYEQYF
abundance: once
j_gene: TRBJ2-7
len: 16
v_gene: TRBV28
d_gene: TRBD2

CDR3nt: TGCGCCAGCAGCTTGGGTATAGTACGGGACCGGATTAGAGGTGGCTACACCTTC
CDR3aa: CASSLGIVRDRIRGGYTF
abundance: -
j_gene: TRBJ1-2
len: 18
v_gene: TRBV5-1
d_gene: -

CDR3nt: TGTGCCAGCAGTTACGTCGACAGGAGTGGTGGGACCCAGTACTTC
CDR3aa: CASSYVDRSGGTQYF
abundance: -
j_gene: TRBJ2-5
len: 15
v_gene: TRBV6-2/TRBV6-3
d_gene: -

CDR3nt: TGTGCCAGCAGCCTCAGACTTTTCTACACCTTC
CDR3aa: CASSLRLFYTF
abundance: -
j_gene: TRBJ1-2
len: 11
v_gene: TRBV7-2
d_gene: -

CDR3nt: TGTGCCAGCCCCCGGGACAGGGCGAACACTGAAGCTTTCTTT
CDR3aa: CASPRDRANTEAFF
abundance: -
j_gene: TRBJ1-1
len: 14
v_gene: TRBV6-5
d_gene: TRBD1

CDR3nt: TGTGCCAGCAGTCTTCGGGACAGCAAGATACTAGCCAAAAACATTCAGTACTTC
CDR3aa: CASSLRDSKILAKNIQYF
abundance: -
j_gene: TRBJ2-4
len: 18
v_gene: TRBV28
d_gene: TRBD1

CDR3nt: TGTGCCACCAGTGACACCCGGCGGGGGGCGCGGGAGACCCAGTACTTC
CDR3aa: CATSDTRRGARETQYF
abundance: -
j_gene: TRBJ2-5
len: 16
v_gene: TRBV24-1
d_gene: TRBD2

CDR3nt: TGTGCCAGCAGTGAAAGAGGGGCTAACTATGGCTACACCTTC
CDR3aa: CASSERGANYGYTF
abundance: -
j_gene: TRBJ1-2
len: 14
v_gene: TRBV2
d_gene: -

CDR3nt: TGTGCCTGGAGTGACTCGGACCCACCTCGTGGCTACACCTTC
CDR3aa: CAWSDSDPPRGYTF
abundance: -
j_gene: TRBJ1-2
len: 14
v_gene: TRBV30
d_gene: -

CDR3nt: TGTGCCAGCAGTTTACTGGCGGGAGGGCGCACAGATACGCAGTATTTT
CDR3aa: CASSLLAGGRTDTQYF
abundance: -
j_gene: TRBJ2-3
len: 16
v_gene: TRBV28
d_gene: TRBD2

CDR3nt: TGTGCCAGCAGCCCTACTAATTTACCTGGAAACACCATATATTTT
CDR3aa: CASSPTNLPGNTIYF
abundance: -
j_gene: TRBJ1-3
len: 15
v_gene: TRBV14
d_gene: -

CDR3nt: TGTGCCAGCAGTTACTCGGTTAGAGACTCAAAAAACATTCAGTACTTC
CDR3aa: CASSYSVRDSKNIQYF
abundance: -
j_gene: TRBJ2-4
len: 16
v_gene: TRBV6-2/TRBV6-3
d_gene: -

CDR3nt: TGTGCCAGCTCAGAGGACAGGGATGGCTACACCTTC
CDR3aa: CASSEDRDGYTF
abundance: -
j_gene: TRBJ1-2
len: 12
v_gene: TRBV18
d_gene: TRBD1

CDR3nt: TGCAGCGCCTGGGGGAGGCAGTTGGCGAGCGGGAGGGCGGCAGGCACCGGGGAGCTGTTTTTT
CDR3aa: CSAWGRQLASGRAAGTGELFF
abundance: -
j_gene: TRBJ2-2
len: 21
v_gene: TRBV29-1
d_gene: TRBD2

CDR3nt: TGTGCCAGCAGCCAAAAGGTTGGACTAGCGGTAGACACAGATACGCAGTATTTT
CDR3aa: CASSQKVGLAVDTDTQYF
abundance: -
j_gene: TRBJ2-3
len: 18
v_gene: TRBV5-4
d_gene: TRBD2

CDR3nt: TGTGCCAGTAGTACTCCGGGACTAGCGGGAGAGACCCAGTACTTC
CDR3aa: CASSTPGLAGETQYF
abundance: -
j_gene: TRBJ2-5
len: 15
v_gene: TRBV19
d_gene: TRBD2

CDR3nt: TGCGCCAGCAGTGACGATCGGGCAGATACGCAGTATTTT
CDR3aa: CASSDDRADTQYF
abundance: -
j_gene: TRBJ2-3
len: 13
v_gene: TRBV10-1
d_gene: -

CDR3nt: TGTGCCAGCAGTTACCCTAGCGGGAGGGCTGGTGCCTACGAGCAGTACTTC
CDR3aa: CASSYPSGRAGAYEQYF
abundance: -
j_gene: TRBJ2-7
len: 17
v_gene: TRBV6-2/TRBV6-3
d_gene: TRBD2

CDR3nt: TGTGCCAGCAGGGAGACGGGCGGGTCCTCCTACGAGCAGTACTTC
CDR3aa: CASRETGGSSYEQYF
abundance: once
j_gene: TRBJ2-7
len: 15
v_gene: TRBV6-5
d_gene: -

CDR3nt: TGTGCCAGCAGACCACAGGGACTAGGAGAAAAACTGTTTTTT
CDR3aa: CASRPQGLGEKLFF
abundance: few
j_gene: TRBJ1-4
len: 14
v_gene: TRBV28
d_gene: -

CDR3nt: TGTGCCAGCAGCTCCCCCAAGGGGGAGCAGTACTTC
CDR3aa: CASSSPKGEQYF
abundance: -
j_gene: TRBJ2-7
len: 12
v_gene: TRBV7-9
d_gene: -

CDR3nt: TGTGCCAGCAGCCCAGACGGACTAGCGGGAAATGAGCAGTTCTTC
CDR3aa: CASSPDGLAGNEQFF
abundance: once
j_gene: TRBJ2-1
len: 15
v_gene: TRBV9
d_gene: TRBD2

CDR3nt: TGTGCCAGCAGCGTAGGCAGGGTCCGAACTGAAGCTTTCTTT
CDR3aa: CASSVGRVRTEAFF
abundance: few
j_gene: TRBJ1-1
len: 14
v_gene: TRBV9
d_gene: -

CDR3nt: TGTGCCAGCAGCCTGGAAGGCGGGAGTTATACTGAGCAGTTCTTC
CDR3aa: CASSLEGGSYTEQFF
abundance: once
j_gene: TRBJ2-1
len: 15
v_gene: TRBV11-2
d_gene: TRBD2

CDR3nt: TGTGCCAGCAGCCCCGGGACAGGGGTATCCTCTGGAAACACCATATATTTT
CDR3aa: CASSPGTGVSSGNTIYF
abundance: -
j_gene: TRBJ1-3
len: 17
v_gene: TRBV14
d_gene: TRBD1

CDR3nt: TGTGCCAGCAGTTTAGGGACTACGAGGGAGCAGTTCTTC
CDR3aa: CASSLGTTREQFF
abundance: -
j_gene: TRBJ2-1
len: 13
v_gene: TRBV27
d_gene: TRBD2

CDR3nt: TGTGCCAGCAGCTTAGATTTGGTTTTGGGGACTAGCGGGATAAATGAGCAGTTCTTC
CDR3aa: CASSLDLVLGTSGINEQFF
abundance: -
j_gene: TRBJ2-1
len: 19
v_gene: TRBV11-3
d_gene: TRBD2

CDR3nt: TGTGCCAGCAGGGGACCGGGACGGGTAAATTCACCCCTCCACTTT
CDR3aa: CASRGPGRVNSPLHF
abundance: once
j_gene: TRBJ1-6
len: 15
v_gene: TRBV7-9
d_gene: -

CDR3nt: TGTGCCAGCAGCGAAAGACAGGGTCAAGATACGCAGTATTTT
CDR3aa: CASSERQGQDTQYF
abundance: -
j_gene: TRBJ2-3
len: 14
v_gene: TRBV7-3
d_gene: TRBD1

CDR3nt: TGTGCCAGCAGGTTAGCGGGATCCTTCTACAATGAGCAGTTCTTC
CDR3aa: CASRLAGSFYNEQFF
abundance: -
j_gene: TRBJ2-1
len: 15
v_gene: TRBV7-8
d_gene: TRBD2

CDR3nt: TGTGCCAGCAGATCAGGACAGCCCCAAGAGACCCAGTACTTC
CDR3aa: CASRSGQPQETQYF
abundance: -
j_gene: TRBJ2-5
len: 14
v_gene: TRBV7-9
d_gene: -

CDR3nt: TGTGCCAGCAGCGTAGAGGGGGCAGGTAATTCACCCCTCCACTTT
CDR3aa: CASSVEGAGNSPLHF
abundance: many
j_gene: TRBJ1-6
len: 15
v_gene: TRBV9
d_gene: TRBD1

CDR3nt: TGTGCCAGCAGCTTAGCTAGGGGGGCTAACTATGGCTACACCTTC
CDR3aa: CASSLARGANYGYTF
abundance: few
j_gene: TRBJ1-2
len: 15
v_gene: TRBV7-2
d_gene: -

CDR3nt: TGTGCCAGCAGTGAAGAGAACGGCAATCAGCCCCAGCATTTT
CDR3aa: CASSEENGNQPQHF
abundance: -
j_gene: TRBJ1-5
len: 14
v_gene: TRBV2
d_gene: -

CDR3nt: TGTGCCAGCAGCTCGGGGTTCAAGGAGACCCAGTACTTC
CDR3aa: CASSSGFKETQYF
abundance: -
j_gene: TRBJ2-5
len: 13
v_gene: TRBV7-3
d_gene: -

CDR3nt: TGCGCCAGCACCCTATCCCAGAACACTGAAGCTTTCTTT
CDR3aa: CASTLSQNTEAFF
abundance: -
j_gene: TRBJ1-1
len: 13
v_gene: TRBV5-1
d_gene: -

CDR3nt: TGCAGCGTTGAAGGCCGGTACTACGAGCAGTACTTC
CDR3aa: CSVEGRYYEQYF
abundance: -
j_gene: TRBJ2-7
len: 12
v_gene: TRBV29-1
d_gene: -

CDR3nt: TGTGCCAGCTCACCACCGTATGGCACTTCCTACGAGCAGTACTTC
CDR3aa: CASSPPYGTSYEQYF
abundance: -
j_gene: TRBJ2-7
len: 15
v_gene: TRBV18
d_gene: -

CDR3nt: TGTGCCAGCAGCTTAGCCAATCAGGGGATCCGTGAAAAACTGTTTTTT
CDR3aa: CASSLANQGIREKLFF
abundance: -
j_gene: TRBJ1-4
len: 16
v_gene: TRBV7-9
d_gene: -

CDR3nt: TGCGCCAGCAGCGGGGGGTCGGTGTCCGATAATGAAAAACTGTTTTTT
CDR3aa: CASSGGSVSDNEKLFF
abundance: -
j_gene: TRBJ1-4
len: 16
v_gene: TRBV5-1
d_gene: -

CDR3nt: TGTGCCTGGAGTGTAAACAGGCCCAATAATTCACCCCTCCACTTT
CDR3aa: CAWSVNRPNNSPLHF
abundance: -
j_gene: TRBJ1-6
len: 15
v_gene: TRBV30
d_gene: -

CDR3nt: TGCGCCAGCAGCTTGGTTCCCGGGTTACGGGATGAGCAGTTCTTC
CDR3aa: CASSLVPGLRDEQFF
abundance: -
j_gene: TRBJ2-1
len: 15
v_gene: TRBV5-1
d_gene: -

CDR3nt: TGTGCCAGCAGCGGGTCGGACAGGGGAGGAGGCTACACCTTC
CDR3aa: CASSGSDRGGGYTF
abundance: -
j_gene: TRBJ1-2
len: 14
v_gene: TRBV7-9
d_gene: TRBD1